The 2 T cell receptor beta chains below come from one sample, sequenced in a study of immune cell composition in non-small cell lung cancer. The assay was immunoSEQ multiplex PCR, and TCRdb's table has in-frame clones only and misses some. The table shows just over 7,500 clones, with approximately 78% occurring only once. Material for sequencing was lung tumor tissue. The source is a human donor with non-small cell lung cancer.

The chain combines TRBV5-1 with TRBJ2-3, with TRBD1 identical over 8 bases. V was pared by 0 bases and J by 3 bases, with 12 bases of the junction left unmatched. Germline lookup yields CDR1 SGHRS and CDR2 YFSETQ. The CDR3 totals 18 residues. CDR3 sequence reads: CASSLEGRTGIVTDTQYF. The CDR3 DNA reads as TGCGCCAGCAGCTTGGAGGGAAGGACAGGGATAGTAACAGATACGCAGTATTTT.

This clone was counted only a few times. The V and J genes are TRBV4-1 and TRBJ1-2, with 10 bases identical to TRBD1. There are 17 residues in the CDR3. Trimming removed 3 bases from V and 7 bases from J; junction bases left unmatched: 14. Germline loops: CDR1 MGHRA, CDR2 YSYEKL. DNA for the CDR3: TGCGCCAGCAGCCATGAGGCTCGGGACAGGGGAGTTGGTGGCTACACCTTC. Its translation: CASSHEARDRGVGGYTF.